This TCR beta chain originates from a study of lymphopenia after photon versus proton radiotherapy. TCRdb's table, derived via immunoSEQ multiplex PCR, lists solely in-frame clones and lacks some. This table holds fewer than 30,000 clones, roughly 80% found once. The sequenced sample was peripheral blood, obtained from a patient treated with photon-based radiotherapy. The origin of this receptor is a woman in her fifties or sixties with pancreatic cancer.

CDR3 residues: CASTSTDSNQPQHF. The CDR3 nucleotides read TGCGCCAGCACCTCGACAGATAGCAATCAGCCCCAGCATTTT. The chain is built from TRBV10-2 and TRBJ1-5, with a weak D call TRBD1 (5 bases). CDR3 length: 14 amino acids. V was pared by 7 bases and J by 0 bases, with 10 bases between. The germline V gene encodes CDR1 WSHSY and CDR2 SAAADI.